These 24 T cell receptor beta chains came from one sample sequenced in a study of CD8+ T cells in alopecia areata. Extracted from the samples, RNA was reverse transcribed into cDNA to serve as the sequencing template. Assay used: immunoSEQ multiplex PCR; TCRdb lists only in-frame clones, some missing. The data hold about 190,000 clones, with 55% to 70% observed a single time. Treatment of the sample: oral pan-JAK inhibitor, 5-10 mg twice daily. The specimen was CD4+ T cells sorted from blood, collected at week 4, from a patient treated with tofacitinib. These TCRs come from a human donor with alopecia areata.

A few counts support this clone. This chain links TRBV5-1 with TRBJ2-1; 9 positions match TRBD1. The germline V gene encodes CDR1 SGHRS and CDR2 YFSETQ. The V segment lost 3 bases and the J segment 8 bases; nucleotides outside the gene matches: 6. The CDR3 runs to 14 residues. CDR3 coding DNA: TGCGCCAGCAGCTCAGGACAGGGGAGGCATGAGCAGTTCTTC. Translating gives CASSSGQGRHEQFF.

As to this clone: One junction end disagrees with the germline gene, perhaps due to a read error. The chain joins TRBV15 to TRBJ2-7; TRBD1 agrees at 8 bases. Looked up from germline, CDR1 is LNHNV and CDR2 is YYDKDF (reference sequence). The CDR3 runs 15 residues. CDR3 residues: CATSSRQGSTYGQYF. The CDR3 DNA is TGTGCCACCAGCAGCCGACAGGGGTCGACGTACGGGCAGTACTTC.

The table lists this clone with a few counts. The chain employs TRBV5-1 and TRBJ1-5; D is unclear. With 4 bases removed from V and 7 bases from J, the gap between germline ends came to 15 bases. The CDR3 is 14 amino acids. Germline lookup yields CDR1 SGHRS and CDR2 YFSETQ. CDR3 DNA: TGCGCCAGCAGCACCGGACCAAACGTGCAGCCCCAGCATTTT. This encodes CASSTGPNVQPQHF.

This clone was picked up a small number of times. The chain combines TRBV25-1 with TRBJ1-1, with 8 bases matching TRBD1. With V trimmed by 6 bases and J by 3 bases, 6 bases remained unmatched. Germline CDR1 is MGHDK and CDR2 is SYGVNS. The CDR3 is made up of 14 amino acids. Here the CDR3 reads CASRTQGAHTEAFF. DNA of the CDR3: TGTGCCAGCAGAACCCAGGGGGCGCACACTGAAGCTTTCTTT.

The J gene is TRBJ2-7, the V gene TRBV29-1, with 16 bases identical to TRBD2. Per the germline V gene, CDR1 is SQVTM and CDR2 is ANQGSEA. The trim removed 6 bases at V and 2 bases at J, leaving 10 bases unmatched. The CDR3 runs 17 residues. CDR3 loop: CSVYLGLAGGKTYEQYF. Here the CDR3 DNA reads TGCAGCGTCTATCTGGGACTAGCGGGAGGGAAAACCTACGAGCAGTACTTC.

The DNA of the CDR3 is TGTGCCTGGAGTAGGCAGAGCACTGAAGCTTTCTTT. Its protein product is CAWSRQSTEAFF. The gene calls are TRBV30 and TRBJ1-1, with no clear D. Trimming took off 2 bases at V and 4 bases at J, with 8 bases between the two ends. Germline V gene sequence: CDR1 GTSNPN, CDR2 SVGIG (reference sequence). This CDR3 contains 12 residues.

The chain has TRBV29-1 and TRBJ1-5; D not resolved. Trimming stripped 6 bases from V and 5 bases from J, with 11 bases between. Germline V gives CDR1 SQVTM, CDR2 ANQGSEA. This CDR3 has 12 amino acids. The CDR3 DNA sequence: TGCAGCGTAGGGCAGATTGATCAGCCCCAGCATTTT. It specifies CSVGQIDQPQHF.

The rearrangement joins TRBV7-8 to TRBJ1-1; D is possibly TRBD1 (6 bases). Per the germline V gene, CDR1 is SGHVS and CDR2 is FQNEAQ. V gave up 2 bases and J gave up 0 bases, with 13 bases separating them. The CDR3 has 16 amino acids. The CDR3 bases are TGTGCCAGCAGCTTAACGCCTGGGGGGCTGAACACTGAAGCTTTCTTT. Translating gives CASSLTPGGLNTEAFF.

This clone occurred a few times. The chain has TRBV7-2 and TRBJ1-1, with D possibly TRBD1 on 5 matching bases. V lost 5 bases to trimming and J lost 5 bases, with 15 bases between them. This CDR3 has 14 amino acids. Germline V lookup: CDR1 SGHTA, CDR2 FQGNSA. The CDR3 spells CASSPNPGLTEAFF. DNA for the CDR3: TGTGCCAGCAGCCCTAATCCAGGGCTGACTGAAGCTTTCTTT.

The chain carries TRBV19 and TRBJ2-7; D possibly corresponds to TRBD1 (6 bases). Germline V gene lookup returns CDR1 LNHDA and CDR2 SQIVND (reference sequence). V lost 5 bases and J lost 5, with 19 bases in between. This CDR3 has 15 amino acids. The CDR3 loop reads CASSDRPGHGNEQYF. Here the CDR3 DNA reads TGTGCCAGTAGTGACCGTCCGGGACACGGGAACGAGCAGTACTTC.

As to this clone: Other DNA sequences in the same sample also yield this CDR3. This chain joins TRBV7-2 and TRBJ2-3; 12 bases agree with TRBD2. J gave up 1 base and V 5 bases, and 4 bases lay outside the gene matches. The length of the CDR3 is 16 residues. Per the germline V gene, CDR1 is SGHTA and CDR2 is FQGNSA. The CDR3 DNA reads TGTGCCAGCAGCGGACGACTAGCGGGAGGCACAGATACGCAGTATTTT. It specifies CASSGRLAGGTDTQYF.

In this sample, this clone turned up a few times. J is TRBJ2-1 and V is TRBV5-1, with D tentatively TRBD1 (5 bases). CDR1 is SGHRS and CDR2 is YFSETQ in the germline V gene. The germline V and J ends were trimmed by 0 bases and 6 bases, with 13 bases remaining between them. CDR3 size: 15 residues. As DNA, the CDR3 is TGCGCCAGCAGCTTGGGAAATCCAGGGATCAATGAGCAGTTCTTC. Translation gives CASSLGNPGINEQFF.

In DNA, the CDR3 is TGTGCCAGCAGCTTAGCGACTGAAGCTTTCTTT. This gives the protein CASSLATEAFF. The chain employs TRBV7-9 and TRBJ1-1; D is uncertain. In germline, CDR1 is SEHNR, CDR2 FQNEAQ (reference sequence). Trimming cost V 0 bases and J 5 bases, with 1 base left between them. The CDR3 extends over 11 amino acids.

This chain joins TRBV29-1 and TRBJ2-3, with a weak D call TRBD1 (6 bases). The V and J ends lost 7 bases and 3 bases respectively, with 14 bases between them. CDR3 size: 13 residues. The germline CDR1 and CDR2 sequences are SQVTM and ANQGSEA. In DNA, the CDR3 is TGCAGCGGTGGACAGTATTCAACAGATACGCAGTATTTT. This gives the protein CSGGQYSTDTQYF.

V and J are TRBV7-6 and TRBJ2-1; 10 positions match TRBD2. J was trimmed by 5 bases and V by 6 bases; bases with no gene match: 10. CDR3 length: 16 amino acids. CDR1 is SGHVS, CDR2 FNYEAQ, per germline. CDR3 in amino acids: CASRLKGLADHNEQFF. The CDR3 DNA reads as TGTGCCAGCAGGCTCAAAGGACTAGCGGACCACAATGAGCAGTTCTTC.

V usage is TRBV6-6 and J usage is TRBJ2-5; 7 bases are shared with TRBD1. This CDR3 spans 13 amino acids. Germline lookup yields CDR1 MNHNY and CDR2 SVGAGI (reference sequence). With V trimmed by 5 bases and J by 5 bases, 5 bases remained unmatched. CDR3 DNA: TGTGCCAGCAGTGGACAGGCTCGCGAGACCCAGTACTTC. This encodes CASSGQARETQYF.

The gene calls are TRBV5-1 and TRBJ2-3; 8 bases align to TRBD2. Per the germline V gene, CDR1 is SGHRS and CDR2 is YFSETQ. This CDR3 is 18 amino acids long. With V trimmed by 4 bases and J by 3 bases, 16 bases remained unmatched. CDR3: CASSPAGTSVFGTDTQYF. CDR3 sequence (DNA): TGCGCCAGCAGCCCCGCCGGGACTAGTGTTTTCGGGACAGATACGCAGTATTTT.

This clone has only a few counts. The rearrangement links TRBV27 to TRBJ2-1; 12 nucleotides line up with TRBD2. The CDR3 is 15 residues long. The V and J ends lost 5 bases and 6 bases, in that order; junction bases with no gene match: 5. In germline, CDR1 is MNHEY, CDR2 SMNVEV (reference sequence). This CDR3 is CASSPRTSGTNEQFF. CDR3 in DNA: TGTGCCAGCAGTCCGAGGACTAGCGGGACCAATGAGCAGTTCTTC.

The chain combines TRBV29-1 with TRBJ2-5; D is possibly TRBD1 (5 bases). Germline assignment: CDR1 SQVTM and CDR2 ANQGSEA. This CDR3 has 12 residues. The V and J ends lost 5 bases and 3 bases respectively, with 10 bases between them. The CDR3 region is CSVLQGKETQYF. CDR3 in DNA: TGCAGCGTTCTGCAGGGTAAAGAGACCCAGTACTTC.

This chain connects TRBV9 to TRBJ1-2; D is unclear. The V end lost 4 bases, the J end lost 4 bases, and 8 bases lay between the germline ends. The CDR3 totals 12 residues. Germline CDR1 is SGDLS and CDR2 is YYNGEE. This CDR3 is CASSLNTYGYTF. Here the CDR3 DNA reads TGTGCCAGCAGCTTAAACACCTATGGCTACACCTTC.

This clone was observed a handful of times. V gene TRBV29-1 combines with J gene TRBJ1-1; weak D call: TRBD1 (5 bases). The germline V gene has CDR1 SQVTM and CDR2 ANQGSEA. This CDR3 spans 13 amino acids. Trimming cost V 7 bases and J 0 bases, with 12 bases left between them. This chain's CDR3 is CSATRDLNTEAFF. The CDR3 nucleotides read TGCAGCGCTACCAGGGACTTGAACACTGAAGCTTTCTTT.

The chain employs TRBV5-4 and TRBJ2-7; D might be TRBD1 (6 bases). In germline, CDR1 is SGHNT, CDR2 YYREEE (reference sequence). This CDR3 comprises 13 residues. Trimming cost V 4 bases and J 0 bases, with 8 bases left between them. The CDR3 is CASSPTGSYEQYF. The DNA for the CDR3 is TGTGCCAGCAGCCCGACAGGCTCCTACGAGCAGTACTTC.

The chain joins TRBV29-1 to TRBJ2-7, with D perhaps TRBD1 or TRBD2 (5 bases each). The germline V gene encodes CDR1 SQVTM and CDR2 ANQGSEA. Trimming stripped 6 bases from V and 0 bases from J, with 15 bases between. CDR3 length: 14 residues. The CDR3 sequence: CSVGGTGSSYEQYF. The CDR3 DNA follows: TGCAGCGTCGGTGGGACGGGGAGCTCCTACGAGCAGTACTTC.

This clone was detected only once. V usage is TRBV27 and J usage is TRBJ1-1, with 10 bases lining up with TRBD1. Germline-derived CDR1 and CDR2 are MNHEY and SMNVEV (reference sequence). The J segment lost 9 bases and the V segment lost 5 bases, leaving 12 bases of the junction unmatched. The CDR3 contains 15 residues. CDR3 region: CASSLVAGTGVQAFF. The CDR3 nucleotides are TGTGCCAGCAGTCTAGTTGCCGGGACAGGGGTCCAAGCTTTCTTT.